These T cell receptor beta chains were read from a single sample in a study of blood T cells in healthy people across ages. TCRdb reprocessed the 5' RACE reads via MiXCR and lists one record per CDR3 protein. The table has approximately 810,000 distinct CDR3 sequences, roughly 26% seen once. The sequencing input was blood. Every receptor here comes from a woman older than 75 in good health. The CDR3 runs from the conserved cysteine through the conserved F or W. The D gene is left open where the match is weak. Clone size is not always given. Where it is, it says once, few, many or a class for expanded clones.

>NA|TRBJ1-5|NA|TRBV10-3
CAIRDQNSNQPQHF
TGTGCCATTAGGGACCAAAATAGCAATCAGCCCCAGCATTTT
>NA|TRBJ2-2|NA|TRBV12-3/TRBV12-4
CASSLDGANTGELFF
TGTGCCAGCAGTTTAGATGGGGCGAACACCGGGGAGCTGTTTTTT
>many|TRBJ1-2|TRBD1|TRBV28
CASSWRQGRNYGYTF
TGTGCCAGCAGCTGGAGACAGGGAAGGAACTATGGCTACACCTTC
>many|TRBJ2-7|TRBD1|TRBV9
CASSLQGQGVDEQYF
TGTGCCAGCAGCCTTCAGGGACAGGGGGTCGACGAGCAGTACTTC
>few|TRBJ1-6|NA|TRBV11-2
CASSLDGRVPDSPLHF
TGTGCCAGCAGCTTAGATGGAAGGGTCCCTGATTCACCCCTCCACTTT
>many|TRBJ2-5|NA|TRBV7-9
CASSLAWGGRLTQETQYF
TGTGCCAGCAGCTTAGCGTGGGGGGGGCGTTTGACCCAAGAGACCCAGTACTTC
>many|TRBJ1-2|NA|TRBV9
CASSPHRAQGVGYTF
TGTGCCAGCAGCCCACACCGGGCCCAAGGAGTGGGCTACACCTTC
>many|TRBJ1-2|NA|TRBV12-3/TRBV12-4
CASNSGLNYGYTF
TGTGCCAGCAACTCGGGACTAAACTATGGCTACACCTTC
>NA|TRBJ1-5|NA|TRBV20-1
CRVRDGDQPQHF
TGCAGGGTTAGAGATGGGGATCAGCCCCAGCATTTT
>few|TRBJ1-4|TRBD1|TRBV4-3
CASSQDPGGGGREKLFF
TGCGCCAGCAGCCAAGATCCTGGGGGAGGGGGCCGTGAAAAACTGTTTTTT
>few|TRBJ2-5|NA|TRBV2
CASIYQGGQETQYF
TGTGCCAGCATTTATCAGGGGGGCCAAGAGACCCAGTACTTC
>many|TRBJ1-2|NA|TRBV7-2
CASSLDRASFGYTF
TGTGCCAGCAGCTTAGACAGGGCCTCTTTCGGCTACACCTTC
>NA|TRBJ1-2|NA|TRBV6-1
CVSQRDGVGYTF
TGTGTCAGTCAAAGGGACGGGGTCGGCTACACCTTC
>NA|TRBJ2-7|NA|TRBV27
CASSSITSGRPGAYEQYF
TGTGCCAGCAGTTCCATCACCTCCGGCCGTCCCGGGGCCTACGAGCAGTACTTC
>many|TRBJ2-1|NA|TRBV7-9
CASSATTTEQFF
TGTGCCAGCAGCGCGACTACCACCGAGCAGTTCTTC
>many|TRBJ2-3|TRBD1|TRBV7-6
CASSPTGQGGPTDTQYF
TGTGCCAGCAGCCCCACGGGACAGGGGGGTCCCACAGATACGCAGTATTTT
>few|TRBJ2-7|NA|TRBV27
CASSLRPSSEQYF
TGTGCCAGCAGTTTAAGGCCCTCTTCCGAGCAGTACTTC
>NA|TRBJ2-1|NA|TRBV30
CAWSVRRTGLGRGHNEQFF
TGTGCCTGGAGTGTACGGAGGACGGGACTTGGTAGAGGGCACAATGAGCAGTTCTTC
>NA|TRBJ1-2|NA|TRBV5-1
CASSLATGKIYGYTF
TGCGCCAGCAGCTTGGCCACAGGGAAAATCTATGGCTACACCTTC
>few|TRBJ2-5|NA|TRBV6-2/TRBV6-3
CASSYTEPPTQETQYF
TGTGCCAGCAGTTACACAGAGCCCCCGACCCAAGAGACCCAGTACTTC
>many|TRBJ2-5|NA|TRBV7-6
CASSLVIGPQETQYF
TGTGCCAGCAGCTTAGTGATAGGGCCGCAAGAGACCCAGTACTTC
>many|TRBJ2-2|NA|TRBV27
CASSTGLAGELFF
TGTGCCAGCAGTACAGGGTTAGCCGGGGAGCTGTTTTTT
>NA|TRBJ2-7|NA|TRBV6-1
CASSENKGSYNEQYF
TGTGCCAGCAGTGAAAATAAGGGCTCCTACAATGAGCAGTACTTC
>NA|TRBJ1-4|NA|TRBV12-3/TRBV12-4
CASSFRTEGEKLFF
TGTGCCAGCAGTTTTCGGACAGAGGGAGAAAAACTGTTTTTT
>many|TRBJ2-7|NA|TRBV15
CATSNDRTYEQYF
TGTGCCACCAGCAACGACAGAACCTACGAGCAGTACTTC
>NA|TRBJ2-7|NA|TRBV4-1
CASSQVTHGNEQYF
TGCGCCAGCAGCCAAGTGACGCACGGCAATGAGCAGTACTTC
>many|TRBJ2-1|NA|TRBV7-9
CASSLAIGNYNEQFF
TGTGCCAGCAGCTTAGCGATAGGGAACTACAATGAGCAGTTCTTC
>NA|TRBJ1-1|NA|TRBV6-6
CASSYQITEAFF
TGTGCCAGCAGTTACCAGATCACTGAAGCTTTCTTT
>few|TRBJ1-1|NA|TRBV30
CAWKIGTGITEAFF
TGTGCCTGGAAAATTGGTACAGGGATCACTGAAGCTTTCTTT
>many|TRBJ2-3|TRBD2|TRBV6-1
CASSETGGATDTQYF
TGTGCCAGCAGTGAAACGGGGGGGGCCACAGATACGCAGTATTTT
>many|TRBJ2-4|NA|TRBV29-1
CSVTVNPKNIQYF
TGCAGCGTTACCGTAAACCCCAAAAACATTCAGTACTTC
>NA|TRBJ2-6|NA|TRBV27
CASFGGANVLTF
TGTGCCAGCTTCGGTGGGGCCAACGTCCTGACTTTC
>many|TRBJ2-5|NA|TRBV27
CASSVRGAALQETQYF
TGTGCCAGCAGTGTGAGGGGAGCGGCTCTCCAAGAGACCCAGTACTTC
>NA|TRBJ1-1|NA|TRBV7-9
CASSMIGSTGKAFF
TGTGCCAGCAGCATGATTGGGTCAACAGGTAAAGCTTTCTTT
>NA|TRBJ2-6|NA|TRBV12-3/TRBV12-4
CASSFAGGASGANVLTF
TGTGCCAGCAGTTTTGCAGGGGGGGCTTCTGGGGCCAACGTCCTGACTTTC